A selection of T cell receptor beta chains follows, all from one sample in a study of cytomegalovirus exposure and HLA in healthy donors. TCRdb's table, derived via immunoSEQ multiplex PCR, lists solely in-frame clones and lacks some. The sample carries about 220,000 clones, over 80% recorded once. Sequenced: PBMCs. These receptors originate from a boy under 10 years old in good health and CMV-seronegative. Both conserved end residues are part of each CDR3. The order of the fields is J gene, V gene, D gene, clone size, CDR3 protein, CDR3 DNA. A D gene is named only where the DNA matches it firmly. Clone size, where shown, is once, few, many, or a class for clones that have expanded.

TRBJ1-2 TRBV5-6 TRBD1 - CASSFGTAFGYTF TGTGCCAGCAGCTTCGGGACAGCTTTTGGCTACACCTTC
TRBJ1-1 TRBV7-3 - - CASSSTLNTEAFF TGTGCCAGCAGCTCGACATTGAACACTGAAGCTTTCTTT
TRBJ2-2 TRBV7-9 - - CASSLSVQDGELFF TGTGCCAGCAGCTTATCAGTTCAGGACGGGGAGCTGTTTTTT
TRBJ1-5 TRBV7-6 - - CASSLTTNQPQHF TGTGCCAGCAGCTTGACAACTAATCAGCCCCAGCATTTT
TRBJ2-2 TRBV5-6 - - CASSFSTGELFF TGTGCCAGCAGCTTTTCGACCGGGGAGCTGTTTTTT
TRBJ2-3 TRBV10-1 - - CASSPDRTHTDTQYF TGCGCCAGCAGCCCCGACAGGACCCACACAGATACGCAGTATTTT
TRBJ1-2 TRBV14 - - CASSQVSAADGYTF TGTGCCAGCAGCCAAGTCTCCGCGGCAGATGGCTACACCTTC
TRBJ2-7 TRBV5-4 - - CASGGRGEEQYF TGTGCCAGCGGCGGCAGGGGTGAGGAGCAGTACTTC
TRBJ2-5 TRBV29-1 TRBD1 - CSVDRGQTQYF TGCAGCGTTGACAGGGGGCAGACCCAGTACTTC
TRBJ2-2 TRBV2 TRBD1 - CASREGTATLTGELFF TGTGCCAGCAGGGAAGGGACAGCGACTCTTACCGGGGAGCTGTTTTTT
TRBJ2-5 TRBV4-1 TRBD1 - CASSQDWDSMTETQYF TGCGCCAGCAGCCAAGATTGGGACAGTATGACGGAGACCCAGTACTTC
TRBJ2-7 TRBV15 TRBD2 - CATSTPGLAGHEQYF TGTGCCACCAGCACTCCGGGACTAGCGGGCCACGAGCAGTACTTC
TRBJ2-7 TRBV6-1 TRBD2 - CASSVLAGAGEQYF TGTGCCAGCAGTGTACTAGCGGGAGCAGGCGAGCAGTACTTC
TRBJ1-2 TRBV28 TRBD1 - CASSSGTGGLPYGYTF TGTGCCAGCAGCTCCGGGACAGGGGGACTGCCCTATGGCTACACCTTC
TRBJ2-2 TRBV18 - - CASSPVRGTNTGELFF TGTGCCAGCTCACCAGTACGGGGGACGAACACCGGGGAGCTGTTTTTT
TRBJ2-1 TRBV5-1 TRBD2 - CASSFASGSRNEQFF TGCGCCAGCAGCTTCGCTAGCGGGAGTAGAAATGAGCAGTTCTTC
TRBJ2-7 TRBV19 TRBD1 once CASSIVLGQNYEQYF TGTGCCAGTAGTATAGTACTGGGACAGAACTACGAGCAGTACTTC
TRBJ1-1 TRBV19 - - CASSILRKPEAFF TGTGCCAGTAGTATATTGCGGAAACCTGAAGCTTTCTTT
TRBJ2-3 TRBV6-6 - once CASSHKHRVGTQYF TGTGCCAGCAGTCATAAGCACAGGGTCGGTACGCAGTATTTT
TRBJ2-7 TRBV18 - - CASSPDDNPYEQYF TGTGCCAGCTCCCCCGACGACAACCCCTACGAGCAGTACTTC
TRBJ2-4 TRBV25-1 - - CASRSSNIQYF TGTGCCAGCAGGTCGAGCAACATTCAGTACTTC
TRBJ2-7 TRBV13 TRBD1 - CASSLGADRTQYEQYF TGTGCCAGCAGCTTAGGCGCGGACAGGACCCAGTACGAGCAGTACTTC
TRBJ1-2 TRBV5-1 - few CASSFDGGVYYGYTF TGCGCCAGCAGCTTCGACGGGGGTGTATACTATGGCTACACCTTC
TRBJ2-5 TRBV6-6 TRBD1 - CASSYPGQGNQETQYF TGTGCCAGCAGTTACCCGGGACAGGGGAACCAAGAGACCCAGTACTTC
TRBJ1-1 TRBV30 TRBD1 - CAWSMAPGQGPGF TGTGCCTGGAGTATGGCCCCGGGACAGGGCCCAGGCTTT
TRBJ2-7 TRBV5-1 - once CASSLDLGSPTYEQYF TGCGCCAGCAGCCTGGACCTAGGATCCCCAACCTACGAGCAGTACTTC
TRBJ1-3 TRBV5-1 - - CASSFGGNGNTIYF TGCGCCAGCAGCTTTGGCGGGAATGGAAACACCATATATTTT